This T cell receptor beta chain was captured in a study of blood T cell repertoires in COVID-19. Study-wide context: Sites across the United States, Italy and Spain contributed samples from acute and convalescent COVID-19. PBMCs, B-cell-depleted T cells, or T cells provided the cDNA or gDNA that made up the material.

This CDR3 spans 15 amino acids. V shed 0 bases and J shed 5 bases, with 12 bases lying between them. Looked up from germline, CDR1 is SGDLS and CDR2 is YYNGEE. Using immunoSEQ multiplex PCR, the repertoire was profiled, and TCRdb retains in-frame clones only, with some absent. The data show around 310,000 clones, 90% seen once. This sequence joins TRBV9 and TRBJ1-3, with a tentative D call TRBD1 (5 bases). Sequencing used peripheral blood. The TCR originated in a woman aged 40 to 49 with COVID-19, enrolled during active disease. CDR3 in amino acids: CASSVAGDSRNTIYF. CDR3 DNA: TGTGCCAGCAGCGTAGCGGGCGACAGTAGAAACACCATATATTTT.